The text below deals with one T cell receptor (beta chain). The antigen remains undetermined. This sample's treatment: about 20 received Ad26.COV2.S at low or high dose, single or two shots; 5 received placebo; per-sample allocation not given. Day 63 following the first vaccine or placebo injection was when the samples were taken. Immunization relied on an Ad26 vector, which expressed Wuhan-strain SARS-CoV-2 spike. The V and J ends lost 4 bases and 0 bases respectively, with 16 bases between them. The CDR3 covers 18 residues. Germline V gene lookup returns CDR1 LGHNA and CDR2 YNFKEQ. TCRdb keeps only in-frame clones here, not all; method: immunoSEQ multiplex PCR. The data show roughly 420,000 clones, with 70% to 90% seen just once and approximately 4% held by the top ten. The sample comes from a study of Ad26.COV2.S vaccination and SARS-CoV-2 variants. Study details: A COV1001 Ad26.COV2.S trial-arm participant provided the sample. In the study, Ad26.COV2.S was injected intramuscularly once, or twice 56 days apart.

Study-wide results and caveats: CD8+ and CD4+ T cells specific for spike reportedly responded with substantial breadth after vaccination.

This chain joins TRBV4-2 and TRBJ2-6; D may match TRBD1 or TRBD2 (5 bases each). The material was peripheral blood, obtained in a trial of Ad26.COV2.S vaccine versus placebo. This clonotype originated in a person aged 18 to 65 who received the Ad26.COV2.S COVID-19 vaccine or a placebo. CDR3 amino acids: CASSPRVKGNSGANVLTF. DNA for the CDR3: TGTGCCAGCAGCCCGAGGGTGAAGGGGAACTCTGGGGCCAACGTCCTGACTTTC.